This T cell receptor (beta chain) was sequenced for a study of cytomegalovirus exposure and HLA in healthy donors. The PCR used 60 Vbeta and 13 Jbeta primers. Some clones are missing from TCRdb's copy, which holds only in-frame ones; the method was immunoSEQ multiplex PCR. The data hold about 130,000 clones, with approximately 79% observed a single time. To note about this clone: Antigen: not known.

Study results and limitations: Using a false discovery rate of 0.05, a later analysis showed that 15,000 to 20,000 TCR beta sequences were associated with HLA alleles. An observed cluster of highly shared sequence variants was recorded as a likely sequencing artifact. Previous analysis showed most TCR beta V segments were productive about 87% or about 30% of the time.

CDR3 length equals 14 residues. V lost 2 bases and J 6 bases, leaving 10 bases between the germline ends. In germline, CDR1 is KGHSH, CDR2 LQKENI. The sequence derives from a man aged 30 to 39 in good health and CMV-seronegative. This chain links TRBV18 with TRBJ2-2; a weak D match, TRBD1 (6 bases). Material: PBMCs. The CDR3 DNA reads as TGTGCCAGCTCACCAAACAGGGCGGCCGGGGAGCTGTTTTTT. It codes for CASSPNRAAGELFF.